This T cell receptor (beta chain) was sequenced during a study of beta chain features in type 1 diabetes. About this clone: What it recognizes is unknown.

As every portion of the isolated RNA was reverse transcribed, the sequencing read expressed TCRB transcripts. Sequenced naive, central memory and regulatory T cell samples produced an average of about 3.7 million reads. Profiling relied on immunoSEQ multiplex PCR, and the TCRdb table lists in-frame clones only, not all of them. The top ten clones hold 0.54% of a sample with around 160,000 clones, 6.5% to 10% of them seen once. Every donor had blood drawn once into heparin, around 100 mL on average. Overall study results and limits: For patients, the naive, central memory and Treg TCRB repertoires appeared more alike than for healthy donors. Junctions at VDJ sites from type 1 diabetes patients had fewer insertions and more deletions. Moderate yet significant TCRB CDR3 shortening was seen in Type 1 diabetes patients in all four CD4+ subsets.

This clonotype was sampled from a woman aged 18-29 years with type 1 diabetes. Material: central memory CD4+ T cells from blood.

CDR3 bases: TGTGCCAGCCGGGACAGGGTGTTCGGTGAGCAGTTCTTC. Translating it yields CASRDRVFGEQFF. The rearrangement links TRBV6-5 to TRBJ2-1, with 9 bases fitting TRBD1. Germline trimming cut 8 bases from V and 9 bases from J; bases unmatched to any gene: 8. The CDR3 length is 13 residues. The germline V gene has CDR1 MNHEY and CDR2 SVGAGI.